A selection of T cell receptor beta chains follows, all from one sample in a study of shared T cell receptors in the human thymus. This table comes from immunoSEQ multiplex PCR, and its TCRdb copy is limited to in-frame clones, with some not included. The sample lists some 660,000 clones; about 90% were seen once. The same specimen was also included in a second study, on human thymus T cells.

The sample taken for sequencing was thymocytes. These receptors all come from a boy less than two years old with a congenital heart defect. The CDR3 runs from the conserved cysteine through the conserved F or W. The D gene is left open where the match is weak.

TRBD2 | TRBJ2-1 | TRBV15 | CATSRDLRGGYNEQFF | TGTGCCACCAGCAGAGATCTTCGGGGGGGCTACAATGAGCAGTTCTTC
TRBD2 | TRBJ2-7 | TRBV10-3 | CAIRAGGPNEQYF | TGTGCCATCAGAGCGGGAGGGCCGAACGAGCAGTACTTC
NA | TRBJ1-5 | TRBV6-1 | CASSGGGDQPQHF | TGTGCCAGCAGTGGGGGAGGGGATCAGCCCCAGCATTTT
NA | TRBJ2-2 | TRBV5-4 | CASSLVVGGSKSVTGELFF | TGTGCCAGCAGCTTGGTAGTCGGCGGTTCTAAGAGTGTCACCGGGGAGCTGTTTTTT
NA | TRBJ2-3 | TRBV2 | CASRRGGASTDTQYF | TGTGCCAGCAGACGAGGCGGAGCTAGCACAGATACGCAGTATTTT
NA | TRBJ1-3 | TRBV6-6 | CASSYSIRGNTIYF | TGTGCCAGCAGTTACTCGATTCGGGGAAACACCATATATTTT
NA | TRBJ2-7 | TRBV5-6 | CASSSTGQSYEQYF | TGTGCCAGCAGCTCGACGGGACAATCTTACGAGCAGTACTTC
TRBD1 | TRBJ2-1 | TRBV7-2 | CASSFGTGHSEQFF | TGTGCCAGCAGCTTCGGGACAGGTCACAGTGAGCAGTTCTTC
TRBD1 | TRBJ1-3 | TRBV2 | CASGSGGANTIYF | TGTGCCAGCGGGTCAGGGGGCGCAAACACCATATATTTT
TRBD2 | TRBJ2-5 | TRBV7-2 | CASSLEGTSGGHRQETQYF | TGTGCCAGCAGCTTAGAAGGGACTAGCGGGGGGCATCGCCAAGAGACCCAGTACTTC
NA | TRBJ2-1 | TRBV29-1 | CSADYNNEQFF | TGCAGCGCCGACTACAACAATGAGCAGTTCTTC
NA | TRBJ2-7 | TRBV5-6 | CASSHSGKGGHEQYF | TGTGCCAGCAGCCATAGCGGGAAAGGGGGCCACGAGCAGTACTTC
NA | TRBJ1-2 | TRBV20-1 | CRVQDSYGYTF | TGCAGGGTACAGGACAGTTATGGCTACACCTTC
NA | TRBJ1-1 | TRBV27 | CASSSSLEGPGGPIQAFF | TGTGCCAGCAGTTCATCATTGGAGGGCCCAGGAGGTCCCATCCAAGCTTTCTTT
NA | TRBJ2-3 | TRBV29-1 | CSGGFHYRRTDTQYF | TGCAGCGGAGGCTTTCACTACCGGCGCACAGATACGCAGTATTTT